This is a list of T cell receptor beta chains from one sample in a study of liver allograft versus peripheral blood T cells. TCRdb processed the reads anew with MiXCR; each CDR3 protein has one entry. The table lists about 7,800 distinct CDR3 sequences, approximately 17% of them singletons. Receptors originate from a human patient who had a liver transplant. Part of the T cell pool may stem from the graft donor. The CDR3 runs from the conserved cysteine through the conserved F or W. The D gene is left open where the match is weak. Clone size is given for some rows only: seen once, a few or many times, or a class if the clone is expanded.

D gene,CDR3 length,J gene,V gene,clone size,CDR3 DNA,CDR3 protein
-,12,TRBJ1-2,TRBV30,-,TGTGCCTGGAGTCGGGATATCTATGGCTACACCTTC,CAWSRDIYGYTF
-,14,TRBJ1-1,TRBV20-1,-,TGCAGTGCTAGGGTCCCTCCAGGTAACACTGAAGCTTTCTTT,CSARVPPGNTEAFF
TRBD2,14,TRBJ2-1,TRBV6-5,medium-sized,TGTGCCAGCAACCGACGAGGACTAGCGAATGAGCAGTTCTTC,CASNRRGLANEQFF
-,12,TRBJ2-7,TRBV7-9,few,TGTGCCAGCAGCCCCCTTTTCGACGAGCAGTACTTC,CASSPLFDEQYF
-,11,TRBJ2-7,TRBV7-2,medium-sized,TGTGCCAGCAGCTTAAGATACGAGCAGTACTTC,CASSLRYEQYF
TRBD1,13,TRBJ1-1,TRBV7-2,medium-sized,TGTGCCAGCAGCTCCAGGGGGAGGACTGAAGCTTTCTTT,CASSSRGRTEAFF
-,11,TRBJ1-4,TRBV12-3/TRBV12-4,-,TGTGCCAGCTCCCTTAATGAAAAACTGTTTTTT,CASSLNEKLFF
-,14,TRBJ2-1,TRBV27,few,TGTGCCAGCAGTTTTTCACTGCGTTTCGATGAGCAGTTCTTC,CASSFSLRFDEQFF
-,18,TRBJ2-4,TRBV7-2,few,TGTGCCAGCAGCCAGACCGTGTGGGGGGACCTAGCCAAAAACATTCAGTACTTC,CASSQTVWGDLAKNIQYF
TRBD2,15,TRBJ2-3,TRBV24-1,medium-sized,TGTGCCACCCAGGGGACTAGCGGAAGCACAGATACGCAGTATTTT,CATQGTSGSTDTQYF
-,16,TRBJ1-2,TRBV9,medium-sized,TGTGCCAGCAGCGGTGTGTCAGCTACAGCGAACTATGGCTACACCTTC,CASSGVSATANYGYTF
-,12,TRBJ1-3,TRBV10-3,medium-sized,TGCGCCAGCAACCAGGGGGGAAACACCATATATTTT,CASNQGGNTIYF
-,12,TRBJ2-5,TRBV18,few,TGTGCCAGCTCGCCCCTTCAAGAGACCCAGTACTTC,CASSPLQETQYF
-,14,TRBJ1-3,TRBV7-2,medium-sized,TGTGCCAGCAGCCCACAGAGTACTGGAAACACCATATATTTT,CASSPQSTGNTIYF
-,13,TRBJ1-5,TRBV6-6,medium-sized,TGTGCCAGCAGTTCGACGGAGTTGGGGCCCCAGCATTTT,CASSSTELGPQHF
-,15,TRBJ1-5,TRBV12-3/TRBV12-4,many,TGTGCCAGCAGTCCCCAGGGGTACCCCAACCAGCCCCAGCATTTT,CASSPQGYPNQPQHF
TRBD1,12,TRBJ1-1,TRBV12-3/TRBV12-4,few,TGTGCCAGCAGTTTAAGACAGGGGGATGCTTTCTTT,CASSLRQGDAFF
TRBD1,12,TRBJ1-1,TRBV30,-,TGTGCCTGGAATGGCCTACAGGGGGCGGCTTTCTTT,CAWNGLQGAAFF
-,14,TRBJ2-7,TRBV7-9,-,TGTGCCAGCAGCTTAGTGGGGCAAGACTACGAGCAGTACTTC,CASSLVGQDYEQYF
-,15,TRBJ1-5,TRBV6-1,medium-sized,TGTGCCAGCAGTGAAGTCCTTTATAGCAATCAGCCCCAGCATTTT,CASSEVLYSNQPQHF
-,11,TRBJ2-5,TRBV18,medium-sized,TGTGCCAGCTCACCTCGGGAGACCCAGTACTTC,CASSPRETQYF
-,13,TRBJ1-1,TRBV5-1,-,TGCGCCAGCAGCCAGCTAACGAACACTGAAGCTTTCTTT,CASSQLTNTEAFF
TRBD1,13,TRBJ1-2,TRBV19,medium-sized,TGTGCCAGTACCGAGGACAGGGACTATGGCTACACCTTC,CASTEDRDYGYTF
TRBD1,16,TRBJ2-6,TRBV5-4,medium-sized,TGTGCCACGAAACAGGGGTCCCCCTCTGGGGCCAACGTCCTGACTTTC,CATKQGSPSGANVLTF
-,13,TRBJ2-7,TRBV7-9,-,TGTGCCAGCAGCTCGATCTCTGCTACCGAGCAGTACTTC,CASSSISATEQYF
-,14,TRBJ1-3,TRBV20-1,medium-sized,TGCAGTGCTAGACCCGCTCAGGAAGTCGGCACCATATATTTT,CSARPAQEVGTIYF
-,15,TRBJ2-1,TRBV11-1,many,TGTGCCAGCAGCTTAGCCGGCCAGGGCCGGAATGAGCAGTTCTTC,CASSLAGQGRNEQFF
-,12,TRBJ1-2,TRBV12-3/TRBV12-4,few,TGTGCCAGCACCCTACTTGGCTCTGGCTACACCTTC,CASTLLGSGYTF
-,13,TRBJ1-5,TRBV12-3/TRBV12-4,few,TGTGCCAGCAGTAGTAGGGGCAATCAGCCCCAGCATTTT,CASSSRGNQPQHF
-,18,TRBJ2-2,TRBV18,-,TGTGCCAGCTCACCACAACATTCCGGGACACTGAACACCGGGGAGCTGTTTTTT,CASSPQHSGTLNTGELFF
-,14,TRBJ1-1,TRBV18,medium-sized,TGTGCCAGCTCACCACGGTCAGACCTAAGGAGGGCTTTCTTT,CASSPRSDLRRAFF
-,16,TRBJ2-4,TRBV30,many,TGTGCCTGGAGGACAGGCACAGGGCTTCGGGAAAACATTCAGTACTTC,CAWRTGTGLRENIQYF
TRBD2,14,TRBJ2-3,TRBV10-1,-,TGCGCCAGCAGTGAGAGCGGGGTCACAGGTACGCAGTATTTT,CASSESGVTGTQYF
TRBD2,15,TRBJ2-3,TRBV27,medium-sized,TGTGCCAGAAGGACTAGCGGGCAGGCCACAGATACGCAGTATTTT,CARRTSGQATDTQYF
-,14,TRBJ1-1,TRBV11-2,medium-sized,TGTGCCAGCAGCTTAGCCAGGGGGAACACTGAAGCTTTCTTT,CASSLARGNTEAFF
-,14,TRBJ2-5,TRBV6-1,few,TGTGCCAGCAGTGGAGGGCAGGTACAAGAGACCCAGTACTTC,CASSGGQVQETQYF
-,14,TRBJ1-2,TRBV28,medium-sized,TGTGCCAGCAGTCTAGACAGCACGAACTATGGCTACACCTTC,CASSLDSTNYGYTF
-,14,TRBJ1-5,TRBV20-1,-,TGCAGTGCTAGTCCAGGTGTACTAAATCAGCCCCAGCATTTT,CSASPGVLNQPQHF
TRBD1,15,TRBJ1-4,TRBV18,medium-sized,TGTGCCAGCTCACCACCAGGACAGGCTTATGAAAAACTGTTTTTT,CASSPPGQAYEKLFF
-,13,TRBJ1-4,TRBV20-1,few,TGCAGTGCTCCTCTAGGGGTAGGGGAAAAACTGTTTTTT,CSAPLGVGEKLFF
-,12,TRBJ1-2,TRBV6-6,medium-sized,TGTGCCAGCAGTTACGCTGGGAATGGCTACACCTTC,CASSYAGNGYTF
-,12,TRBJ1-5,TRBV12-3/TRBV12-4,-,TGTGCCAGCAGTTACGGTAATCAGCCCCAGCATTTT,CASSYGNQPQHF
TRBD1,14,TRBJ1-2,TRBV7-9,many,TGTGCCAGCAGCTTACAGGGGGCTAACTATGGCTACACCTTC,CASSLQGANYGYTF
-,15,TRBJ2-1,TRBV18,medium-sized,TGTGCCAGCTCACCGGAGGCAGGGACCTACAATGAGCAGTTCTTC,CASSPEAGTYNEQFF
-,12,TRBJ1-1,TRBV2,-,TGTGCCAGCAGCAGGGATTCAGCTGAAGCTTTCTTT,CASSRDSAEAFF